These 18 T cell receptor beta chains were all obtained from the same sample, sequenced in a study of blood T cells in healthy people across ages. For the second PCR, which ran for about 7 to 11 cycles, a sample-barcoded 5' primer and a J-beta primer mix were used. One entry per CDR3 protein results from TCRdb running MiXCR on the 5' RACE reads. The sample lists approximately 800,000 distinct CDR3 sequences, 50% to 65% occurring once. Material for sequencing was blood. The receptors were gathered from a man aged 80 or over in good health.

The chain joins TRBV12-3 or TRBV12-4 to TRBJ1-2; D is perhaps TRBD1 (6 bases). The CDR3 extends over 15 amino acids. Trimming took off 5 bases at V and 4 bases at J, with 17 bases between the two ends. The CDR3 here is CASSGDGTSGYGYTF. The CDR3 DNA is TGTGCCAGCAGTGGGGATGGGACATCCGGCTATGGCTACACCTTC.

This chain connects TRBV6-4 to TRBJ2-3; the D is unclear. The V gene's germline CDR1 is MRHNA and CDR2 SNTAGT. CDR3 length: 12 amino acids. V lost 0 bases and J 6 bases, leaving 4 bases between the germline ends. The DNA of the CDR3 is TGTGCCAGCAGTGACTCAAGGGATACGCAGTATTTT. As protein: CASSDSRDTQYF.

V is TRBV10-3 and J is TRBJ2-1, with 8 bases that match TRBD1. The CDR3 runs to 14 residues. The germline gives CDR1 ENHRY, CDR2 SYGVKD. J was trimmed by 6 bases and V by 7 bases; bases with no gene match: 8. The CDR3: CAINQGADSNEQFF. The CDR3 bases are TGTGCCATCAACCAGGGGGCGGATTCCAATGAGCAGTTCTTC.

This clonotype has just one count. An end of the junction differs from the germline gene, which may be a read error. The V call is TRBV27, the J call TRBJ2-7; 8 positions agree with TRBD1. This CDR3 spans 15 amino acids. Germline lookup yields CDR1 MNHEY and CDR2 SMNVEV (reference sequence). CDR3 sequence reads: CASSRVRDRNYGQYF. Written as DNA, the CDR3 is TGTGCCAGCAGTCGGGTCCGGGACAGGAACTACGGGCAGTACTTC.

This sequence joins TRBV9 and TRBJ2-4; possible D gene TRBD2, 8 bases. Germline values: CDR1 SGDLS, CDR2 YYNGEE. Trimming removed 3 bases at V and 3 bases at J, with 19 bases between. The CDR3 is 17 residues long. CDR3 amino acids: CASSAREGAGGKNIQYF. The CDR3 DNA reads TGTGCCAGCAGCGCCCGGGAGGGGGCGGGGGGCAAAAACATTCAGTACTTC.

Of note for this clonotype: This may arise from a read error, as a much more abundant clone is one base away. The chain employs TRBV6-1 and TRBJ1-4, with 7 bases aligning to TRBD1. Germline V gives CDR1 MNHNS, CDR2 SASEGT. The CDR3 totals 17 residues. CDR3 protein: CASSEDRTLNRGEKPFF. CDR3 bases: TGTGCCAGCAGTGAAGACCGGACTTTAAACAGGGGTGAAAAACCGTTTTTT.

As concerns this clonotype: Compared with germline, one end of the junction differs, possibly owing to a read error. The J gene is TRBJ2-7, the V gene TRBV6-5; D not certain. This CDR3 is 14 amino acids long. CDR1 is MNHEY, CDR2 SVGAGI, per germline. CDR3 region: CVSSYTPSSYGQYF. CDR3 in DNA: TGTGTCAGCAGTTACACGCCGAGCTCCTACGGGCAGTACTTC.

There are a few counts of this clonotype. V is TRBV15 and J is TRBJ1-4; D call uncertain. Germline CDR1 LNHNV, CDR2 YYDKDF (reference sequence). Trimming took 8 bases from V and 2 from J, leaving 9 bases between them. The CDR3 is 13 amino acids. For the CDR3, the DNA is TGTGCCACCGGGGAAGGGACTAATGAAAAACTGTTTTTT. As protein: CATGEGTNEKLFF.

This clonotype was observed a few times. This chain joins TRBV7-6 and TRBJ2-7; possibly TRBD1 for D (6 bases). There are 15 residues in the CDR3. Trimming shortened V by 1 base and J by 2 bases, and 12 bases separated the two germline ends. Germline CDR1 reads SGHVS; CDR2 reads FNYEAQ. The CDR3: CASSLGGHVTYEQYF. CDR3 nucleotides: TGTGCCAGCAGCTTAGGGGGACACGTAACCTACGAGCAGTACTTC.

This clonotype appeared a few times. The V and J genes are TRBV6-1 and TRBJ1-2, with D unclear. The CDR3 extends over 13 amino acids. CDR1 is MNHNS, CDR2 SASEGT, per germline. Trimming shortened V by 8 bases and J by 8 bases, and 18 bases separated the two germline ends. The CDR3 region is CASRRRPSGGYTF. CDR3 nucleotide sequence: TGTGCCAGCCGGAGACGCCCCTCGGGAGGCTACACCTTC.

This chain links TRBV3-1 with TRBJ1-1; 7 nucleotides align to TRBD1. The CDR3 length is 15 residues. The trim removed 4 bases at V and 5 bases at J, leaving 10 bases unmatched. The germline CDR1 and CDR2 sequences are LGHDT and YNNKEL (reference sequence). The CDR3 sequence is CASSPGQVRGTEAFF. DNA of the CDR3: TGTGCCAGCAGCCCCGGACAGGTCCGAGGGACTGAAGCTTTCTTT.

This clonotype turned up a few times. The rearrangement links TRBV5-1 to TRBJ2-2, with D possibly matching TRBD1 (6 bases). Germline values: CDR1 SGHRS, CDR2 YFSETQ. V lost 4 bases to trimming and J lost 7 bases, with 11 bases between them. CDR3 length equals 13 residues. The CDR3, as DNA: TGCGCCAGCAGCCTAGGACAGAACGGGGAGCTGTTTTTT. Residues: CASSLGQNGELFF. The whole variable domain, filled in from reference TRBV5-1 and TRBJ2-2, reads KAGVTQTPRYLIKTRGQQVTLSCSPISGHRSVSWYQQTPGQGLQFLFEYFSETQRNKGNFPGRFSGRQFSNSRSEMNVSTLELGDSALYLCASSLGQNGELFFGEGSRLTVL.

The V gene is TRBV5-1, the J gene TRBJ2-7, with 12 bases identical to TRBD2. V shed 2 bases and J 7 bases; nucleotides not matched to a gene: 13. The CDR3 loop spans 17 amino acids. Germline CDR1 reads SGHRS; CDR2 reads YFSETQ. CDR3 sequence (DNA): TGCGCCAGCAGCTTATGGACTAGCGGGATAGGTTACAATGAGCAGTACTTC. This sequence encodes CASSLWTSGIGYNEQYF.

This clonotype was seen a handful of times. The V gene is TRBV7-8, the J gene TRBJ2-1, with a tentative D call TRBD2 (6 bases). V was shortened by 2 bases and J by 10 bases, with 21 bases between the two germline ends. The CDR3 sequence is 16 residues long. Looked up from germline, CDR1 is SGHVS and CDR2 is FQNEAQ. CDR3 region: CASSLKGRDRPGEQFF. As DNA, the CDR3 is TGTGCCAGCAGCTTAAAGGGGCGGGATCGGCCGGGGGAGCAGTTCTTC.

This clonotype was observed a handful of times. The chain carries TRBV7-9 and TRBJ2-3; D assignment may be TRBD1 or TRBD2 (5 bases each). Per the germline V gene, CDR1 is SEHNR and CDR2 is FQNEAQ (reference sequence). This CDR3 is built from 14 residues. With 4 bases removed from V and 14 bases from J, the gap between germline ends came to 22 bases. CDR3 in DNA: TGTGCCAGCAGCTCTTCCCCACTTGGGGGATACGCGTATTTT. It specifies CASSSSPLGGYAYF.

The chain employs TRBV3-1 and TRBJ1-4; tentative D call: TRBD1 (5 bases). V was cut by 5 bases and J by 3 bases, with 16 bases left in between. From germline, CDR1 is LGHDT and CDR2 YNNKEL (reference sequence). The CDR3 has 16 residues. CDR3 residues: CASSSRASISNEKLFF. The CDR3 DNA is TGTGCCAGCAGCTCCAGGGCCTCCATTTCTAATGAAAAACTGTTTTTT.

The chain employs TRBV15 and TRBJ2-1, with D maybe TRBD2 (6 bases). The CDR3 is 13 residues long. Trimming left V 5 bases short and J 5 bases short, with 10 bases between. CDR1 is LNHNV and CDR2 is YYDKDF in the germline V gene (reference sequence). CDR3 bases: TGTGCCACCAGCGGGGGAGGCCACAATGAGCAGTTCTTC. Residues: CATSGGGHNEQFF.

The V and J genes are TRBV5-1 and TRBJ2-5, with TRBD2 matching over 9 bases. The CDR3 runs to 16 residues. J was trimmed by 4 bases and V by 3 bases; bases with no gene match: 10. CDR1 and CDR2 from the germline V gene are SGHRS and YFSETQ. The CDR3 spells CASSWASSGSRETQYF. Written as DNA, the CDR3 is TGCGCCAGCAGCTGGGCCAGTAGCGGGAGTCGAGAGACCCAGTACTTC.